Presented here are 18 T cell receptor beta chains from one specimen sequenced in a study of blood T cell repertoires in COVID-19. Clones were read by immunoSEQ multiplex PCR, and TCRdb kept only the in-frame ones, dropping some. Among 250,000 to 300,000 clones listed, around 85% were seen once. Input material: peripheral blood. All receptors derive from a woman in her thirties with COVID-19, enrolled during active disease.

This rearrangement joins TRBV10-2 to TRBJ2-7; tentatively, D is TRBD2 (6 bases). Germline V gives CDR1 WSHSY, CDR2 SAAADI. The CDR3 has 16 residues. The V end was cut by 5 bases, the J end by 0 bases, with 17 bases between. The CDR3 DNA sequence: TGCGCCAGCAGTCTCCCCGGACTACCAGGCTCCTACGAGCAGTACTTC. It codes for CASSLPGLPGSYEQYF.

The chain employs TRBV6-6 and TRBJ2-1; TRBD2 aligns across 9 bases. The V gene end was trimmed by 5 bases and the J gene end by 8 bases; junction bases not matched to a gene: 10. The CDR3 extends over 15 amino acids. Looked up from germline, CDR1 is MNHNY and CDR2 is SVGAGI (reference sequence). The CDR3 DNA reads TGTGCCAGCAGTGCACCGGGACTAGCTTCGTATGAGCAGTTCTTC. It specifies CASSAPGLASYEQFF.

This clone was found once. The chain employs TRBV4-2 and TRBJ1-1, with D hard to call. Germline CDR1 is LGHNA and CDR2 is YNFKEQ. This CDR3 contains 14 residues. V lost 3 bases to trimming and J lost 0 bases, with 8 bases between them. CDR3: CASSQDFVNTEAFF. The CDR3 DNA follows: TGTGCCAGCAGCCAGGACTTCGTGAACACTGAAGCTTTCTTT.

The chain combines TRBV4-1 with TRBJ1-5; 8 bases are shared with TRBD1. In germline, CDR1 is MGHRA, CDR2 YSYEKL. This CDR3 is 15 amino acids long. The V gene end was trimmed by 2 bases and the J gene end by 2 bases; junction bases not matched to a gene: 2. CDR3 nucleotide sequence: TGCGCCAGCAGCCAACCGGACAGGGGCAATCAGCCCCAGCATTTT. Translating gives CASSQPDRGNQPQHF.

The chain combines TRBV20-1 with TRBJ1-6; TRBD1 might be the D (6 bases). In germline, CDR1 is DFQATT, CDR2 SNEGSKA (reference sequence). V was pared by 0 bases and J by 17 bases, with 11 bases between. The CDR3 length is 11 residues. Here the CDR3 DNA reads TGCAGTGCTAGAGATCTGGGGACAATCCACTTT. As protein: CSARDLGTIHF.

The chain combines TRBV29-1 with TRBJ2-3, with TRBD2 matching over 10 bases. J gave up 2 bases and V 6 bases, and 2 bases lay outside the gene matches. The CDR3 contains 13 residues. Germline CDR1 and CDR2: SQVTM and ANQGSEA. CDR3 region: CSVAGGNTDTQYF. In nucleotides, the CDR3 is TGCAGCGTAGCGGGGGGGAACACAGATACGCAGTATTTT.

The chain is built from TRBV19 and TRBJ2-2, with 7 bases identical to TRBD2. Germline V gene data show CDR1 as LNHDA and CDR2 as SQIVND (reference sequence). J was trimmed by 1 base and V by 9 bases; bases with no gene match: 5. The CDR3 consists of 14 residues. The CDR3, as DNA: TGTGCCAGCCAGTGGGGGGGGAACACCGGGGAGCTGTTTTTT. The encoded protein is CASQWGGNTGELFF.

V usage is TRBV2 and J usage is TRBJ1-4; 9 nucleotides agree with TRBD1. Germline CDR1 SNHLY, CDR2 FYNNEI. The junction had 9 bases not matched to a gene; V was cut back by 6 bases and J by 7 bases. The length of the CDR3 is 15 residues. CDR3 sequence reads: CASRTGQGLSEKLFF. Written as DNA, the CDR3 is TGTGCCAGCAGAACGGGACAGGGACTCAGTGAAAAACTGTTTTTT.

This clone occurred a few times. V and J are TRBV10-3 and TRBJ2-1; 13 nucleotides align to TRBD2. The CDR3 contains 18 residues. The V and J ends lost 6 bases and 8 bases, in that order; junction bases with no gene match: 16. The germline V gene has CDR1 ENHRY and CDR2 SYGVKD. Here the CDR3 reads CAIRRLAGGTSKVDEQFF. The CDR3 DNA follows: TGTGCCATCAGGCGACTAGCGGGGGGTACCTCAAAAGTCGATGAGCAGTTCTTC.

The chain uses TRBV2 and TRBJ2-1, with a possible D match to TRBD2 (5 bases). Germline values: CDR1 SNHLY, CDR2 FYNNEI. CDR3 size: 18 residues. V was trimmed by 1 base and J by 1 base, leaving 17 bases between them. The CDR3 reads CASSEDRTDLSSYNEQFF. For the CDR3, the DNA is TGTGCCAGCAGTGAAGATCGGACTGATTTGAGTTCCTACAATGAGCAGTTCTTC.

This rearrangement joins TRBV24-1 to TRBJ1-1, with 8 bases aligning to TRBD1. Germline assignment: CDR1 KGHDR and CDR2 SFDVKD. V dropped 3 bases and J dropped 6; count of bases not matched to a gene: 5. The CDR3 runs 14 residues. The CDR3 DNA sequence: TGTGCCACCAGTGATACTCAGGGGGCGTCTGAAGCTTTCTTT. Translation gives CATSDTQGASEAFF.

The chain combines TRBV6-2 or TRBV6-3 with TRBJ2-1; 9 nucleotides match TRBD2. The CDR3 consists of 17 residues. The V gene's germline CDR1 is MNHEY and CDR2 SVGEGT. The trim removed 0 bases at V and 1 base at J, leaving 4 bases unmatched. Written as DNA, the CDR3 is TGTGCCAGCAGTTACTCGGAGCGGGGGGAATCCTACAATGAGCAGTTCTTC. It codes for CASSYSERGESYNEQFF.

The chain is built from TRBV29-1 and TRBJ2-2; 7 positions match TRBD1. CDR1 SQVTM and CDR2 ANQGSEA come from the germline V gene. The ends lost 7 bases at V and 1 base at J; junction bases unmatched: 3. The CDR3 is 13 residues long. The CDR3 DNA reads as TGCAGCGCTGACAGGGTGAACACCGGGGAGCTGTTTTTT. Its translation: CSADRVNTGELFF.

The chain carries TRBV4-2 and TRBJ1-2; D unresolved. This CDR3 has 15 amino acids. Germline CDR1 is LGHNA and CDR2 is YNFKEQ. V was pared by 1 base and J by 7 bases, with 16 bases between. CDR3 sequence (DNA): TGTGCCAGCAGCCAAGGTTCCGTAGAAGTGAGTGGCTACACCTTC. Protein sequence: CASSQGSVEVSGYTF.

This clone was observed a handful of times. The V call is TRBV4-1, the J call TRBJ2-7; D gene unclear. Germline assignment: CDR1 MGHRA and CDR2 YSYEKL. V was shortened by 1 base and J by 0 bases, with 16 bases between the two germline ends. This CDR3 region has 17 residues. In DNA, the CDR3 is TGCGCCAGCAGCCAAGGACAAATGACCTTGTACTCCTACGAGCAGTACTTC. The encoded protein is CASSQGQMTLYSYEQYF.

In this sample, this clone turned up a few times. DNA of the CDR3: TGTGCCAGTAGTATATGGTCAGGGGGTGAAAAACTGTTTTTT. Translating gives CASSIWSGGEKLFF. V usage is TRBV19 and J usage is TRBJ1-4; 7 bases are a match to TRBD1. Trimming at V came to 2 bases and at J to 7 bases, leaving 4 bases not matched to a gene. The CDR3 contains 14 residues. Germline CDR1 is LNHDA and CDR2 is SQIVND (reference sequence).

This chain's CDR3 is CASRHNPRDRDYNEQFF. CDR3 in DNA: TGCGCCAGCAGGCACAATCCCCGGGACAGGGACTACAATGAGCAGTTCTTC. The chain joins TRBV4-1 to TRBJ2-1, with TRBD1 identical over 9 bases. Germline CDR1 and CDR2: MGHRA and YSYEKL. V lost 6 bases and J lost 3; bases outside the gene matches: 12. The CDR3 is 17 residues long.

The chain recombines TRBV5-1 with TRBJ1-1; D unresolved. Germline V CDR1 and CDR2: SGHRS, YFSETQ. Trimming pared 4 bases from V and 3 bases from J, leaving 13 bases between. This CDR3 comprises 14 residues. The CDR3 loop is CASSGGLSYTEAFF. The CDR3 region has the DNA TGCGCCAGCAGCGGAGGGTTAAGCTACACTGAAGCTTTCTTT.